This T cell receptor (beta chain) was found in a study of cytomegalovirus exposure and HLA in healthy donors. The V gene's germline CDR1 is PRHDT and CDR2 FYEKMQ (reference sequence). This CDR3 has 12 amino acids. V lost 1 base and J lost 8, with 8 bases in between. Details on this clone: As yet, its antigen is unknown.

The study's findings and limits: As a later analysis showed, several of the most significant clusters appeared to be linked to common viral pathogens.

PCR employed 60 Vbeta and 13 Jbeta primers. Assay used: immunoSEQ multiplex PCR; TCRdb lists only in-frame clones, some missing. The sample holds roughly 150,000 clones; about four fifths are singletons and the top ten take 8% to 10%. The V call is TRBV13, the J call TRBJ1-1; weak D call: TRBD1 (5 bases). Specimen: PBMCs. This clonotype originated in a male donor in good health and CMV-seropositive. This CDR3 reads CASSLVGLEAFF. The CDR3 nucleotides read TGTGCCAGCAGCTTAGTGGGACTCGAAGCTTTCTTT.